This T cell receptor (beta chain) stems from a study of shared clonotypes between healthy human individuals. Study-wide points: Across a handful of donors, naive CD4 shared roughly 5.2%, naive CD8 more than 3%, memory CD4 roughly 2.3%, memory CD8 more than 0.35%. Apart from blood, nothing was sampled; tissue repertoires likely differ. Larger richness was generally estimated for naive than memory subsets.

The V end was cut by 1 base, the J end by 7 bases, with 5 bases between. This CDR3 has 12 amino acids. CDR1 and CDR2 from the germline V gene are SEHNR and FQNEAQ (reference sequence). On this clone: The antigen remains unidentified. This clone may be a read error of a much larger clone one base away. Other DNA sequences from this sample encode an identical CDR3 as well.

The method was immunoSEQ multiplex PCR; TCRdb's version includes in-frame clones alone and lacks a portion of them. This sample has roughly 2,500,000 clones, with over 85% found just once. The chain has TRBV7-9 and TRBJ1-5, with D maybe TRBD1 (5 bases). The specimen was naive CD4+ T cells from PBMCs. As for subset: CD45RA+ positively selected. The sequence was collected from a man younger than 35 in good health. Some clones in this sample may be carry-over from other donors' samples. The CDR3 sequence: CASSLGTQPQHF. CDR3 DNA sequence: TGTGCCAGCAGCTTAGGGACACAGCCCCAGCATTTT.